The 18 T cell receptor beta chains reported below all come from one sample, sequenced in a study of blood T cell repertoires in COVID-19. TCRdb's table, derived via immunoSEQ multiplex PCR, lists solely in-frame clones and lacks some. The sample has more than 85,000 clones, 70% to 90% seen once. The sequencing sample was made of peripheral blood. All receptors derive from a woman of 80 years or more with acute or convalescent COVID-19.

CDR3: CASSFEGETQYF. The CDR3 DNA follows: TGTGCCAGCAGTTTCGAGGGAGAGACCCAGTACTTC. This chain connects TRBV6-2 or TRBV6-3 to TRBJ2-5; weak D call: TRBD2 (5 bases). Germline lookup yields CDR1 MNHEY and CDR2 SVGEGT. Trimming cost V 4 bases and J 4 bases, with 7 bases left between them. The CDR3 spans 12 residues.

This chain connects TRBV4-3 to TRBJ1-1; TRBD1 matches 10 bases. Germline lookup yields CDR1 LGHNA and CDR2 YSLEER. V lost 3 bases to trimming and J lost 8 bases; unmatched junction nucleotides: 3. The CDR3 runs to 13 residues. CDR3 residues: CASSQTGGSEAFF. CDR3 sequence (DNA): TGCGCCAGCAGCCAGACAGGGGGCTCAGAAGCTTTCTTT.

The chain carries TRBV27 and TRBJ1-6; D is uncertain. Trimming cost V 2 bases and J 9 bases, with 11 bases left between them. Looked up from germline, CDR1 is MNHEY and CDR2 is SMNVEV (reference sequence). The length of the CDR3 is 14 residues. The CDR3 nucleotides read TGTGCCAGCAGTTTACGGCAGGTCGGTTCACCCCTCCACTTT. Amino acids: CASSLRQVGSPLHF.

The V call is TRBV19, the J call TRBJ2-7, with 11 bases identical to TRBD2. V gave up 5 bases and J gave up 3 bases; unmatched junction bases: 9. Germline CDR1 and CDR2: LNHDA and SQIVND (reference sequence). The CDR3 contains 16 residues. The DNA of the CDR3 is TGTGCCAGTAGTCAACTAGCGGGGGCCAAGGGCTACGAGCAGTACTTC. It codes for CASSQLAGAKGYEQYF.

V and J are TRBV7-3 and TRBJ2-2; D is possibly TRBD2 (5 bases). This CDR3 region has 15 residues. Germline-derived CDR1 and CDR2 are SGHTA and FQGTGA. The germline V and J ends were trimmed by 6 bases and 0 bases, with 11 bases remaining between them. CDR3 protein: CASSPGAANTGELFF. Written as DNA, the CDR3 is TGTGCCAGCAGTCCCGGAGCGGCGAACACCGGGGAGCTGTTTTTT.

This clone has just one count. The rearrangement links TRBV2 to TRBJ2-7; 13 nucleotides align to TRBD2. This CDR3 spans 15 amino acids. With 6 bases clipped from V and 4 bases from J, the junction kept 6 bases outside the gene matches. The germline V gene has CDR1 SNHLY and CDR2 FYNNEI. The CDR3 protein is CASRDGTSGIYEQYF. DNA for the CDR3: TGTGCCAGCAGGGACGGGACTAGCGGGATTTACGAGCAGTACTTC.

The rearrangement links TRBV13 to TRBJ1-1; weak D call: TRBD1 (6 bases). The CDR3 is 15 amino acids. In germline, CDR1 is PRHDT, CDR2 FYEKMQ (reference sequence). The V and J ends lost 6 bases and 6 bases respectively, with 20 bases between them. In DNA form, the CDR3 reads TGTGCCAGCAGATACAGGGAAATAGAATTCTCTGAAGCTTTCTTT. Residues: CASRYREIEFSEAFF.

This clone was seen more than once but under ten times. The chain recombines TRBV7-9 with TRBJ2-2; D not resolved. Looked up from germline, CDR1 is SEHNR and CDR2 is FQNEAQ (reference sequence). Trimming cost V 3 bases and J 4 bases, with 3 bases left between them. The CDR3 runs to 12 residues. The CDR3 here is CASSFLTGELFF. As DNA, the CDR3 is TGTGCCAGCAGCTTCCTCACCGGGGAGCTGTTTTTT. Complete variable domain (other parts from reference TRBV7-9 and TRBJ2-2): DTGVSQNPRHKITKRGQNVTFRCDPISEHNRLYWYRQTLGQGPEFLTYFQNEAQLEKSRLLSDRFSAERPKGSFSTLEIQRTEQGDSAMYLCASSFLTGELFFGEGSRLTVL.

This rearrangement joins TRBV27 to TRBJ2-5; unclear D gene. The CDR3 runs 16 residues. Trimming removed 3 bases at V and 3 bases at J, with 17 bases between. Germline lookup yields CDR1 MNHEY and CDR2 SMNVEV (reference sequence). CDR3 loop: CASSFNSFRVKETQYF. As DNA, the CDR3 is TGTGCCAGCAGTTTTAATAGTTTTCGCGTCAAAGAGACCCAGTACTTC.

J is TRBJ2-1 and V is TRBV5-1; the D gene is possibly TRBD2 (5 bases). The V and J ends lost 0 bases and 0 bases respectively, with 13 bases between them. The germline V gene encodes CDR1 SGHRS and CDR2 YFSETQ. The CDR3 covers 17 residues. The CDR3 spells CASSLDLLGSSYNEQFF. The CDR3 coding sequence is TGCGCCAGCAGCTTGGATTTGTTGGGGAGCTCCTACAATGAGCAGTTCTTC.

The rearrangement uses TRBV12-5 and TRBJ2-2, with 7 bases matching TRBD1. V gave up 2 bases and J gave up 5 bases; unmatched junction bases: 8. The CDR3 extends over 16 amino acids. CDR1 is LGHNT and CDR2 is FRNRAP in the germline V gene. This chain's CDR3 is CASGLSRGQGTGELFF. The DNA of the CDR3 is TGTGCTAGTGGTTTGAGTAGGGGGCAGGGGACCGGGGAGCTGTTTTTT.

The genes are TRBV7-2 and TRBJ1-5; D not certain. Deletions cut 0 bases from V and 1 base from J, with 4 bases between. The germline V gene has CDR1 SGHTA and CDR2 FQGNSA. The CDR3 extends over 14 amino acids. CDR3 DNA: TGTGCCAGCAGCTTAGCCCTGAGCAATCAGCCCCAGCATTTT. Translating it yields CASSLALSNQPQHF.

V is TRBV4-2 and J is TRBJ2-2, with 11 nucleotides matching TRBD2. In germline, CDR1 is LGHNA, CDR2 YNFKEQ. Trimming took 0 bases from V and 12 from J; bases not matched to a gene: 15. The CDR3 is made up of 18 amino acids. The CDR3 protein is CASSQDIAGGQVIWKLFF. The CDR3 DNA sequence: TGTGCCAGCAGCCAAGATATAGCGGGGGGGCAGGTAATCTGGAAGCTGTTTTTT.

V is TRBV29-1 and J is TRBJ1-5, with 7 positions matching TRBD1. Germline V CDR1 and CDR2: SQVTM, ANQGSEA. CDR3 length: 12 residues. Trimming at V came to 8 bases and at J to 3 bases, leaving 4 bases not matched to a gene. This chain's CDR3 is CSTGTANQPQHF. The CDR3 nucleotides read TGCAGCACCGGGACAGCCAATCAGCCCCAGCATTTT.

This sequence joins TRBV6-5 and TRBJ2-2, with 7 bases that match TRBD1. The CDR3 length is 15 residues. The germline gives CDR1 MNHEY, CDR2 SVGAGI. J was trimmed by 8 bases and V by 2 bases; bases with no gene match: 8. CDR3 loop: CASSYQTTGRGELFF. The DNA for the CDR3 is TGTGCCAGCAGTTACCAGACGACAGGGCGAGGGGAGCTGTTTTTT.

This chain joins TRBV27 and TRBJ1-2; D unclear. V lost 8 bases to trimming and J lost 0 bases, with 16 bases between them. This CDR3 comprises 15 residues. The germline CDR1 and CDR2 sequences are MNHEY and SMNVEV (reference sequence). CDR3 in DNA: TGTGCCAGCCAGGCGTCCGGGGTCCCTAACTATGGCTACACCTTC. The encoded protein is CASQASGVPNYGYTF.

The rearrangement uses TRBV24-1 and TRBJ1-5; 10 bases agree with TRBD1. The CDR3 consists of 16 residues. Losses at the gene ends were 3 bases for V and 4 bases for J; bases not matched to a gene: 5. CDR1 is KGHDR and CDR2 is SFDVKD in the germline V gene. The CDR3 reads CATSDPRTGGNQPQHF. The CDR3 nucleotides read TGTGCCACCAGTGATCCTAGGACAGGGGGGAATCAGCCCCAGCATTTT.

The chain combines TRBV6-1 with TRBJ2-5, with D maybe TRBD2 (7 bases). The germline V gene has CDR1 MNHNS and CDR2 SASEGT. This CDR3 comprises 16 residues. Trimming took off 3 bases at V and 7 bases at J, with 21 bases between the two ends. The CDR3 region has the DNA TGTGCCAGCAGTGAGGGCGGGGGCAGGTCATGGGGGACCCAGTACTTC. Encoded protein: CASSEGGGRSWGTQYF.